This TCR beta chain comes out of a study of OX40 agonist ivuxolimab in advanced cancers. Across the study: Melanoma, hepatocellular carcinoma, head and neck or renal cell cancer occurred in dose-escalation patients. Study-wide results and caveats: No determination was made of the antigen specificity of the expanded peripheral T cells.

In germline, CDR1 is SGHDN, CDR2 FVKESK. Trimming removed 0 bases from V and 4 bases from J, with 16 bases in between. The CDR3 is 16 residues long. Sequenced by immunoSEQ multiplex PCR; TCRdb stores in-frame clones only, minus some. Of about 28,000 clones listed, about nine tenths are singletons. This clone was seen only once. Its cognate antigen is unknown. Exclusion applied to patients with autoimmune disease history or systemic immunosuppression. The specimen comprised CD4+ or CD8+ T cells sorted from blood, sampled in a trial of the OX40 agonist ivuxolimab. V is TRBV14 and J is TRBJ2-7, with D possibly TRBD2 on 6 matching bases. The receptor's source is an adult with an advanced solid tumor such as melanoma, head and neck, liver or kidney cancer. Here the CDR3 DNA reads TGTGCCAGCAGCCAAGATTTGCTAGCGTACGGATACGAGCAGTACTTC. This codes for CASSQDLLAYGYEQYF.